The 19 T cell receptor beta chains below all came from one sample that was sequenced in a study of T-cell reconstitution after alpha-beta-depleted transplantation in children. Unique molecular identifiers were built into the TCRbeta library. MiXCR, run by TCRdb on the PCR reads, gives a single entry per CDR3 protein. The table has more than 500,000 distinct CDR3 sequences, over 9.5% seen once. This sample comprised PBMCs, mostly from graft donor cells, obtained 180 days after TCRalphabeta/CD19-depleted stem cell transplant. The receptors stem from a female patient aged 2-10 years who had a stem cell transplant for aplastic anemia, so the T cells may come from the graft donor.

The V call is TRBV29-1, the J call TRBJ2-7, with TRBD1 identical over 7 bases. In germline, CDR1 is SQVTM, CDR2 ANQGSEA. The junction had 9 bases not matched to a gene; V was cut back by 1 base and J by 0 bases. The CDR3 has 16 amino acids. The CDR3 region is CSVEVSGQAFSYEQYF. For the CDR3, the DNA is TGCAGCGTTGAAGTCTCAGGACAGGCATTCTCCTACGAGCAGTACTTC.

With regard to this clonotype: One end of the junction is discordant with germline, which a read error may explain. The genes are TRBV29-1 and TRBJ2-7; 9 positions agree with TRBD2. CDR1 is SQVTM, CDR2 ANQGSEA, per germline. The CDR3 is 16 amino acids. CDR3 loop: CSVEGVASGNSHEQYF. The CDR3 DNA reads TGCAGCGTTGAAGGGGTAGCTAGCGGGAACTCCCACGAGCAGTACTTC.

This clonotype appeared a few times. The V and J genes are TRBV5-1 and TRBJ1-2, with 8 bases fitting TRBD1. Per germline, CDR1 SGHRS and CDR2 YFSETQ. This CDR3 is built from 16 residues. V dropped 0 bases and J dropped 8; count of bases not matched to a gene: 12. The CDR3: CASSLEPTTGVEGYTF. CDR3 coding DNA: TGCGCCAGCAGCTTGGAACCAACGACAGGGGTGGAAGGCTACACCTTC.

This clonotype has a count of ten or more. The CDR3 nucleotides are TGTGCCAGCAGCGTAGGGCTAGCGGCGAGGGTAGGCACCGGGGAGCTGTTTTTT. This encodes CASSVGLAARVGTGELFF. V usage is TRBV9 and J usage is TRBJ2-2; 7 positions match TRBD2. Germline values: CDR1 SGDLS, CDR2 YYNGEE. J was trimmed by 4 bases and V by 0 bases; bases with no gene match: 12. This CDR3 has 18 amino acids. Complete variable domain (other parts from reference TRBV9 and TRBJ2-2): DSGVTQTPKHLITATGQRVTLRCSPRSGDLSVYWYQQSLDQGLQFLIQYYNGEERAKGNILERFSAQQFPDLHSELNLSSLELGDSALYFCASSVGLAARVGTGELFFGEGSRLTVL.

This clonotype was seen many times. The chain uses TRBV12-3 or TRBV12-4 and TRBJ2-7; perhaps TRBD2 as D (5 bases). The CDR3 consists of 13 residues. The V gene lost 6 bases and the J gene lost 5 bases, with 14 bases spanning the gap. CDR3 coding DNA: TGTGCCAGCAGCTCTAGGGAGTCCCACGAGCAGTACGTC. Its translation is CASSSRESHEQYV.

There are a few counts of this clonotype. V and J are TRBV11-2 and TRBJ2-7; D is perhaps TRBD1 (5 bases). Germline CDR1 and CDR2: SGHAT and FQNNGV. The CDR3 runs to 14 residues. V was clipped by 1 base and J by 4 bases, with 11 bases between them. The DNA for the CDR3 is TGTGCCAGCAGCTTAGCGCCTGCAGGGTACGAGCAGTACTTC. It encodes CASSLAPAGYEQYF.

This sequence joins TRBV29-1 and TRBJ2-7, with no clear D. CDR1 is SQVTM and CDR2 is ANQGSEA in the germline V gene. Deletions cut 4 bases from V and 5 bases from J, with 12 bases between. The CDR3 has 12 amino acids. The CDR3 nucleotides read TGCAGCGTTGTCGGCCATAGGGACGAGCAGTACTTC. Residues: CSVVGHRDEQYF.

This clonotype was seen a few times. The V call is TRBV6-1, the J call TRBJ2-7, with D possibly being TRBD1 (5 bases). Trimming shortened V by 6 bases and J by 3 bases, and 18 bases separated the two germline ends. CDR3 size: 15 residues. Germline loops: CDR1 MNHNS, CDR2 SASEGT. As DNA, the CDR3 is TGTGCCAGCAGCGTTTCCGGAGACAGACTCTACGAGCAGTACTTC. Its translation: CASSVSGDRLYEQYF.

This clonotype has more than one count but fewer than ten. V is TRBV6-6 and J is TRBJ1-2; the D is unclear. V was cut by 4 bases and J by 4 bases, with 10 bases left in between. Germline V gene data show CDR1 as MNHNY and CDR2 as SVGAGI (reference sequence). The CDR3 is 13 amino acids. As DNA, the CDR3 is TGTGCCAGCAGTTGGAGGGAGGGCTATGGCTACACCTTC. Residues: CASSWREGYGYTF.

The gene calls are TRBV6-2 or TRBV6-3 and TRBJ2-5; 14 bases match TRBD2. The J segment lost 5 bases and the V segment lost 6 bases, leaving 8 bases of the junction unmatched. The germline CDR1 and CDR2 sequences are MNHEY and SVGEGT. The CDR3 covers 16 residues. The CDR3 DNA reads TGTGCCAGCAGATCCGGGACTAGCGGGAGATTCGAGACCCAGTACTTC. It encodes CASRSGTSGRFETQYF.

V gene TRBV28 combines with J gene TRBJ1-2; unclear D gene. The CDR3 spans 12 residues. The germline CDR1 and CDR2 sequences are MDHEN and SYDVKM. Deletions cut 3 bases from V and 5 bases from J, with 7 bases between. The CDR3 DNA follows: TGTGCCAGCAGTTTTGAGTCTTATGGCTACACCTTC. Its translation: CASSFESYGYTF.

This clonotype was observed many times. The chain combines TRBV5-1 with TRBJ2-3; D gene ambiguous. V dropped 7 bases and J dropped 4 bases, with 25 bases sitting between them. Germline CDR1 reads SGHRS; CDR2 reads YFSETQ. The CDR3 is 17 residues long. In nucleotides, the CDR3 is TGCGCCAGCTTTGGCCTCCCTGCCCTCCCTGGCGCAGATACGCAGTATTTT. Its translation: CASFGLPALPGADTQYF.

This chain links TRBV9 with TRBJ1-5, with D maybe TRBD1 (5 bases). The germline V and J ends were trimmed by 3 bases and 8 bases, with 12 bases remaining between them. This CDR3 contains 13 residues. Germline V CDR1 and CDR2: SGDLS, YYNGEE. CDR3: CASSGGSFEPQHF. The DNA for the CDR3 is TGTGCCAGCAGCGGGGGGTCTTTCGAGCCCCAGCATTTT.

This clonotype was counted only a few times. The chain employs TRBV9 and TRBJ2-1; 13 positions agree with TRBD2. Per germline, CDR1 SGDLS and CDR2 YYNGEE. After removal of 2 bases from V and 14 bases from J, the junction contained 13 bases not matched to a gene. This CDR3 has 16 residues. This chain's CDR3 is CASSVKETGLAGEKFF. DNA of the CDR3: TGTGCCAGCAGCGTCAAGGAGACTGGACTAGCGGGAGAGAAGTTCTTC.

In this sample, this clonotype turned up many times. The V gene is TRBV5-1, the J gene TRBJ2-1, with D perhaps TRBD2 (6 bases). Trimming removed 0 bases from V and 0 bases from J, with 10 bases in between. CDR1 is SGHRS and CDR2 is YFSETQ in the germline V gene. CDR3 length: 16 residues. The CDR3 spells CASSLDAGSSYNEQFF. CDR3 DNA sequence: TGCGCCAGCAGCTTGGATGCGGGAAGCTCCTACAATGAGCAGTTCTTC.

The sample holds a few counts of this clonotype. This chain uses TRBV5-1 with TRBJ1-2; no reliable D call. Germline lookup yields CDR1 SGHRS and CDR2 YFSETQ. The CDR3 spans 14 residues. Trimming stripped 3 bases from V and 5 bases from J, with 14 bases between. The chain's CDR3 is CASSSGPWDYGYTF. In DNA form, the CDR3 reads TGCGCCAGCAGCTCCGGACCTTGGGATTATGGCTACACCTTC.

CDR3 loop: CASSLSDGSYSYNEQFF. Written as DNA, the CDR3 is TGCGCCAGCAGCCTTTCTGACGGGTCTTACTCCTACAATGAGCAGTTCTTC. V gene TRBV4-3 combines with J gene TRBJ2-1; D is unclear. Germline V lookup: CDR1 LGHNA, CDR2 YSLEER. This CDR3 is 17 amino acids long. V was clipped by 4 bases and J by 0 bases, with 16 bases between them.

A few counts support this clonotype. The rearrangement joins TRBV4-3 to TRBJ2-3; 8 bases match TRBD2. The CDR3 runs 18 residues. The germline CDR1 and CDR2 sequences are LGHNA and YSLEER. Trimming cost V 2 bases and J 3 bases; bases outside gene matches: 13. The CDR3 region is CASSQNPFSGRITDTQYF. Written as DNA, the CDR3 is TGCGCCAGCAGCCAAAATCCGTTCAGCGGGAGAATTACAGATACGCAGTATTTT.

There are many counts of this clonotype. The rearrangement joins TRBV5-1 to TRBJ2-3; D tentatively reads TRBD1 or TRBD2 (5 bases each). The CDR3 contains 13 residues. Between the trimmed V and J ends, which lost 4 bases and 5 bases, there was a span of 11 bases. From germline, CDR1 is SGHRS and CDR2 YFSETQ. The DNA of the CDR3 is TGCGCCAGCAGCGGGGGTACGGTAGATACGCAGTATTTT. It is translated as CASSGGTVDTQYF. Looking up the rest from reference TRBV5-1 and TRBJ2-3 gives the full variable domain: KAGVTQTPRYLIKTRGQQVTLSCSPISGHRSVSWYQQTPGQGLQFLFEYFSETQRNKGNFPGRFSGRQFSNSRSEMNVSTLELGDSALYLCASSGGTVDTQYFGPGTRLTVL.